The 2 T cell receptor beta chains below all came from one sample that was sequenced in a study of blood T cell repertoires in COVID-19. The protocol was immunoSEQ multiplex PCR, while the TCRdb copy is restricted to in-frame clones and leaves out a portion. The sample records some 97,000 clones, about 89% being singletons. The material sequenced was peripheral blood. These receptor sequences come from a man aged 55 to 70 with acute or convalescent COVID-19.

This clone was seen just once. CDR3 in amino acids: CASSPRGSYGYTF. The CDR3 DNA sequence: TGTGCCAGCAGTCCCCGGGGGAGCTATGGCTACACCTTC. V and J are TRBV12-3 or TRBV12-4 and TRBJ1-2, with D perhaps TRBD1 (5 bases). Trimming cost V 5 bases and J 4 bases, with 11 bases left between them. This CDR3 region has 13 residues.

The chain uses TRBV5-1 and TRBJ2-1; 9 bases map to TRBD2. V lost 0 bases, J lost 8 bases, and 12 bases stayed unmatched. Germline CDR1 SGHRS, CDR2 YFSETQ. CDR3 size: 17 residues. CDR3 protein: CASSLAGSPSGNDEQFF. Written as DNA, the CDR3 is TGCGCCAGCAGCTTGGCGGGGTCGCCTAGCGGGAACGATGAGCAGTTCTTC.